The 3 T cell receptor beta chains below all came from one sample that was sequenced in a study of identical twins. TCRdb ran MiXCR on the 5' RACE reads and lists one entry per CDR3 protein. Of 1.5 million to 2 million distinct CDR3 sequences detected, more than 30% appear once; the ten largest clones hold roughly 0.3%. Material for sequencing was cord blood. These receptors all stem from a newborn girl in good health.

The genes are TRBV5-1 and TRBJ1-1; D is ambiguous. V was shortened by 3 bases and J by 5 bases, with 20 bases between the two germline ends. CDR3 length equals 16 residues. CDR1 is SGHRS and CDR2 is YFSETQ in the germline V gene. CDR3 region: CASSYSSRSGGTEAFF. CDR3 DNA sequence: TGCGCCAGCAGCTATAGCTCCCGTTCGGGCGGGACTGAAGCTTTCTTT.

The V call is TRBV3-1, the J call TRBJ2-1; 8 bases map to TRBD2. Germline CDR1 LGHDT, CDR2 YNNKEL (reference sequence). The CDR3 covers 18 residues. Unmatched junction bases numbered 9, after V lost 2 bases and J lost 0 bases. The CDR3 sequence: CASSQFGLAVISYNEQFF. As DNA, the CDR3 is TGTGCCAGCAGCCAATTTGGACTAGCTGTAATCTCCTACAATGAGCAGTTCTTC.

The chain recombines TRBV12-3 or TRBV12-4 with TRBJ2-1; 8 positions match TRBD2. The CDR3 contains 14 residues. CDR3 residues: CASRPGRGRDEQFF. The CDR3 DNA reads TGTGCTTCAAGGCCCGGGAGGGGCCGAGATGAGCAGTTCTTC.